Presented here are 31 T cell receptor beta chains from one specimen sequenced in a study of blood T cell repertoires in COVID-19. Produced via immunoSEQ multiplex PCR; TCRdb's table is partial and in-frame only. This sample carries a few hundred thousand clones, roughly 84% of them seen once, and the ten largest clones take roughly 1%. Sequencing input: PBMCs or T cells enriched from blood (not recorded which). Receptors were obtained from a woman aged 30 to 39 who had recovered from COVID-19.

This chain uses TRBV19 with TRBJ2-4; D possibly corresponds to TRBD1 (6 bases). Germline V lookup: CDR1 LNHDA, CDR2 SQIVND (reference sequence). Deletions cut 3 bases from V and 2 bases from J, with 17 bases between. The CDR3 covers 17 residues. The CDR3 DNA reads TGTGCCAGTAGTATTCAGCCCACACAGGGCCCCAAAAACATTCAGTACTTC. It specifies CASSIQPTQGPKNIQYF.

The chain has TRBV20-1 and TRBJ2-7, with TRBD1 matching over 11 bases. Germline V lookup: CDR1 DFQATT, CDR2 SNEGSKA (reference sequence). The CDR3 consists of 15 residues. The junction had 7 bases not matched to a gene; V was cut back by 3 bases and J by 3 bases. The CDR3 DNA follows: TGCAGTGCTAGTGGCTGGGACAGGGGGGACTACGAGCAGTACTTC. This sequence encodes CSASGWDRGDYEQYF.

For this clone: This sample also contains other DNA sequences that code for the same CDR3. The rearrangement joins TRBV11-2 to TRBJ2-7; a possible D gene is TRBD1 (6 bases). The germline V and J ends were trimmed by 4 bases and 4 bases, with 8 bases remaining between them. The CDR3 consists of 12 residues. CDR1 is SGHAT and CDR2 is FQNNGV in the germline V gene. The CDR3 reads CASSSTGYEQYF. The CDR3 bases are TGTGCCAGCAGCTCCACAGGGTACGAGCAGTACTTC.

The chain links TRBV15 to TRBJ1-1; TRBD1 might be the D (5 bases). CDR1 and CDR2 from the germline V gene are LNHNV and YYDKDF (reference sequence). The CDR3 is made up of 14 amino acids. Trimming pared 1 base from V and 3 bases from J, leaving 9 bases between. This chain's CDR3 is CATSRGRVDTEAFF. CDR3 sequence (DNA): TGTGCCACCAGCAGAGGCAGGGTAGACACTGAAGCTTTCTTT. Full variable domain (missing parts from reference TRBV15 and TRBJ1-1): DAMVIQNPRYQVTQFGKPVTLSCSQTLNHNVMYWYQQKSSQAPKLLFHYYDKDFNNEADTPDNFQSRRPNTSFCFLDIRSPGLGDTAMYLCATSRGRVDTEAFFGQGTRLTVV.

The chain has TRBV19 and TRBJ1-6; no reliable D call. Germline CDR1 LNHDA, CDR2 SQIVND (reference sequence). V lost 6 bases and J 10 bases, leaving 19 bases between the germline ends. The CDR3 runs 15 residues. This CDR3 reads CASSPVVGSRSPLHF. CDR3 nucleotides: TGTGCCAGTAGCCCGGTCGTGGGGAGTCGGTCACCCCTCCACTTT.

V and J are TRBV19 and TRBJ1-5; 7 bases match TRBD1. Germline CDR1 and CDR2: LNHDA and SQIVND (reference sequence). V shed 3 bases, J shed 3 bases, and the junction held 2 bases outside the gene matches. The CDR3 length is 14 residues. The CDR3 coding sequence is TGTGCCAGTAGTATGGGACAGAACAATCAGCCCCAGCATTTT. Its translation: CASSMGQNNQPQHF.

The rearrangement uses TRBV5-1 and TRBJ2-7, with 7 nucleotides matching TRBD2. This CDR3 contains 14 residues. Germline V gene lookup returns CDR1 SGHRS and CDR2 YFSETQ. V dropped 4 bases and J dropped 5; count of bases not matched to a gene: 9. The DNA of the CDR3 is TGCGCCAGCAGCCCAAGGGGCGGGGGAAACGAGCAGTACTTC. It specifies CASSPRGGGNEQYF.

The V call is TRBV11-3, the J call TRBJ2-5; 8 bases align to TRBD2. The trim removed 1 base at V and 5 bases at J, leaving 3 bases unmatched. This CDR3 spans 14 amino acids. Germline CDR1 and CDR2: SGHNT and YENEEA. CDR3 DNA: TGTGCCAGCAGCTTAGCGGGGGGGCCGGAGACCCAGTACTTC. It yields the protein CASSLAGGPETQYF.

The chain employs TRBV10-3 and TRBJ2-2; D is unclear. Deletions cut 6 bases from V and 2 bases from J, with 10 bases between. The CDR3 has 14 residues. Germline CDR1 and CDR2: ENHRY and SYGVKD. CDR3 sequence reads: CAIRRSENTGELFF. CDR3 nucleotides: TGTGCCATCAGACGTTCAGAAAACACCGGGGAGCTGTTTTTT.

This chain links TRBV28 with TRBJ1-4, with D possibly matching TRBD1 (5 bases). Germline assignment: CDR1 MDHEN and CDR2 SYDVKM. There are 15 residues in the CDR3. With 9 bases removed from V and 7 bases from J, the gap between germline ends came to 21 bases. The CDR3 DNA follows: TGTGCCAGTATAGGGGAGTCAGGGAGGGTTGAAAAACTGTTTTTT. Encoded protein: CASIGESGRVEKLFF.

This clone was observed a single time. The V call is TRBV24-1, the J call TRBJ1-6; D is possibly TRBD1 (6 bases). CDR1 is KGHDR and CDR2 is SFDVKD in the germline V gene. The V and J ends lost 1 base and 4 bases respectively, with 13 bases between them. This CDR3 region has 17 residues. DNA of the CDR3: TGTGCCACCAGTGATTTCAGGGGCGACTCATATAATTCACCCCTCCACTTT. This sequence encodes CATSDFRGDSYNSPLHF.

This clone was recorded only once. The rearrangement uses TRBV5-4 and TRBJ1-4, with D unresolved. The CDR3 spans 13 residues. Trimming shortened V by 0 bases and J by 7 bases, and 7 bases separated the two germline ends. Germline CDR1 reads SGHNT; CDR2 reads YYREEE (reference sequence). CDR3 sequence (DNA): TGTGCCAGCAGCTTGGAAACAGCTGAAAAACTGTTTTTT. Its protein is CASSLETAEKLFF.

The chain has TRBV24-1 and TRBJ2-5, with 8 bases lining up with TRBD2. Germline CDR1 reads KGHDR; CDR2 reads SFDVKD. This CDR3 has 16 residues. V was pared by 8 bases and J by 0 bases, with 10 bases of the junction left unmatched. The CDR3 here is CATTLRGGGNQETQYF. As DNA, the CDR3 is TGTGCCACCACCCTGAGGGGCGGGGGGAACCAAGAGACCCAGTACTTC.

This chain links TRBV9 with TRBJ2-7; D uncertain. This CDR3 has 13 amino acids. Germline V gene data show CDR1 as SGDLS and CDR2 as YYNGEE. Trimming cost V 4 bases and J 5 bases, with 13 bases left between them. CDR3 sequence (DNA): TGTGCCAGCAGCCCAGGATCTGAGAACGAGCAGTACTTC. Its translation: CASSPGSENEQYF.

The rearrangement links TRBV2 to TRBJ2-5, with TRBD1 identical over 9 bases. This CDR3 is built from 16 residues. V lost 2 bases, J lost 3 bases, and 7 bases stayed unmatched. CDR1 is SNHLY, CDR2 FYNNEI, per germline. The CDR3 region has the DNA TGTGCCAGCAGTGAAAGATTGGGACAGGGAAAAGAGACCCAGTACTTC. Translated: CASSERLGQGKETQYF.

V usage is TRBV30 and J usage is TRBJ2-7; 9 bases match TRBD1. J was trimmed by 4 bases and V by 3 bases; bases with no gene match: 7. Germline loops: CDR1 GTSNPN, CDR2 SVGIG (reference sequence). The CDR3 is 14 residues long. CDR3 DNA sequence: TGTGCCTGGAGCCCTCGGACAGGGGAATACGAGCAGTACTTC. Its translation is CAWSPRTGEYEQYF.

The chain carries TRBV30 and TRBJ2-3, with 11 bases fitting TRBD1. From germline, CDR1 is GTSNPN and CDR2 SVGIG (reference sequence). V dropped 4 bases and J dropped 3; count of bases not matched to a gene: 6. This CDR3 has 15 residues. CDR3 loop: CAWTVGDRGTDTQYF. DNA for the CDR3: TGTGCCTGGACCGTAGGGGACAGGGGGACAGATACGCAGTATTTT.

The genes are TRBV19 and TRBJ1-5; D is uncertain. CDR1 is LNHDA and CDR2 is SQIVND in the germline V gene (reference sequence). There are 14 residues in the CDR3. Trimming pared 10 bases from V and 2 bases from J, leaving 15 bases between. CDR3 amino acids: CATSPGIGNQPQHF. The CDR3 DNA reads as TGTGCCACCAGCCCCGGGATTGGCAATCAGCCCCAGCATTTT. Together with reference TRBV19 and TRBJ1-5, the CDR3 gives the full variable domain: DGGITQSPKYLFRKEGQNVTLSCEQNLNHDAMYWYRQDPGQGLRLIYYSQIVNDFQKGDIAEGYSVSREKKESFPLTVTSAQKNPTAFYLCATSPGIGNQPQHFGDGTRLSIL.

Of note for this clone: The sample contains more than one DNA sequence encoding this CDR3. The gene calls are TRBV30 and TRBJ1-2; a possible D gene is TRBD1 (5 bases). Trimming took off 4 bases at V and 4 bases at J, with 7 bases between the two ends. The germline V gene has CDR1 GTSNPN and CDR2 SVGIG (reference sequence). The CDR3 sequence is 11 residues long. CDR3 loop: CAWTGSYGYTF. CDR3 DNA: TGTGCCTGGACAGGGTCCTATGGCTACACCTTC.

The rearrangement links TRBV15 to TRBJ1-2; the match to TRBD1 covers 10 bases. Germline CDR1 reads LNHNV; CDR2 reads YYDKDF (reference sequence). V was pared by 4 bases and J by 6 bases, with 5 bases of the junction left unmatched. There are 14 residues in the CDR3. CDR3: CATSNGGTGDGYTF. The CDR3 bases are TGTGCCACCAGCAACGGCGGGACAGGGGATGGCTACACCTTC.

The chain combines TRBV29-1 with TRBJ2-3; 12 bases are shared with TRBD2. The junction had 10 bases not matched to a gene; V was cut back by 7 bases and J by 5 bases. There are 15 residues in the CDR3. CDR1 and CDR2 from the germline V gene are SQVTM and ANQGSEA. This CDR3 reads CSGGLAGGPQDTQYF. The CDR3, as DNA: TGCAGCGGAGGCCTAGCGGGGGGGCCTCAAGATACGCAGTATTTT.

The V and J genes are TRBV25-1 and TRBJ2-6, with D tentatively TRBD2 (5 bases). The CDR3 extends over 14 amino acids. V lost 6 bases and J 4 bases, leaving 10 bases between the germline ends. Germline V gene lookup returns CDR1 MGHDK and CDR2 SYGVNS. The DNA of the CDR3 is TGTGCCAGCAGATGGACGGGGGGGGCCAACGTCCTGACTTTC. It encodes CASRWTGGANVLTF.

This chain uses TRBV7-9 with TRBJ2-6, with 8 bases matching TRBD1. The CDR3 spans 19 residues. CDR1 and CDR2 (germline): SEHNR, FQNEAQ (reference sequence). V lost 5 bases, J lost 0 bases, and 12 bases stayed unmatched. The CDR3 DNA follows: TGTGCCAGCAGCCCCCAGCACAGGGGGTTGAGCTCTGGGGCCAACGTCCTGACTTTC. It codes for CASSPQHRGLSSGANVLTF.

With respect to this clone: Other DNA sequences in this specimen translate into the identical CDR3. The chain combines TRBV28 with TRBJ1-4; 8 bases match TRBD1. The length of the CDR3 is 12 residues. Germline V gives CDR1 MDHEN, CDR2 SYDVKM. V was clipped by 7 bases and J by 5 bases; unmatched bases: 0. CDR3 amino acids: CASNRGNEKLFF. The CDR3 DNA is TGTGCCAGCAACAGGGGGAATGAAAAACTGTTTTTT.

V usage is TRBV28 and J usage is TRBJ2-7; 8 positions match TRBD1. Germline V CDR1 and CDR2: MDHEN, SYDVKM. The J segment lost 6 bases and the V segment lost 11 bases, leaving 12 bases of the junction unmatched. The CDR3 spans 13 residues. The CDR3 protein is CASGQGGRVEQYF. CDR3 bases: TGTGCCTCCGGACAGGGAGGCAGAGTCGAGCAGTACTTC.

The chain joins TRBV6-5 to TRBJ2-5; a weak D match, TRBD1 (6 bases). CDR1 MNHEY and CDR2 SVGAGI come from the germline V gene. This CDR3 spans 15 amino acids. With 0 bases removed from V and 7 bases from J, the gap between germline ends came to 15 bases. As DNA, the CDR3 is TGTGCCAGCAGTTACTCCGGGACACCCGAGTGGACCCAGTACTTC. Translating it yields CASSYSGTPEWTQYF.

This chain joins TRBV6-4 and TRBJ2-1, with 9 bases lining up with TRBD2. CDR1 and CDR2 (germline): MRHNA, SNTAGT. The CDR3 runs 16 residues. The V segment lost 5 bases and the J segment 2 bases; nucleotides outside the gene matches: 7. CDR3 in amino acids: CASSLLSGGPYNEQFF. CDR3 bases: TGTGCCAGCAGTCTACTAAGCGGGGGGCCCTACAATGAGCAGTTCTTC.

J is TRBJ2-3 and V is TRBV7-2, with a weak D call TRBD1 (6 bases). V gave up 6 bases and J gave up 9 bases, with 16 bases separating them. The V gene's germline CDR1 is SGHTA and CDR2 FQGNSA. This CDR3 comprises 13 residues. As DNA, the CDR3 is TGTGCCAGCAGATACGAGCAGGGGTCCACGCAGTATTTT. Its translation is CASRYEQGSTQYF. Variable domain in full (rest from reference TRBV7-2 and TRBJ2-3): GAGVSQSPSNKVTEKGKDVELRCDPISGHTALYWYRQSLGQGLEFLIYFQGNSAPDKSGLPSDRFSAERTGGSVSTLTIQRTQQEDSAVYLCASRYEQGSTQYFGPGTRLTVL.

The chain carries TRBV7-2 and TRBJ1-2; D possibly corresponds to TRBD1 (5 bases). This CDR3 contains 16 residues. V lost 1 base to trimming and J lost 0 bases, with 12 bases between them. Germline CDR1 SGHTA, CDR2 FQGNSA. DNA of the CDR3: TGTGCCAGCAGCTTAGGGGGCGGGAATACTAACTATGGCTACACCTTC. Translated, it gives CASSLGGGNTNYGYTF.

The CDR3 bases are TGTGCCACCCGACAGGGACAAACCTACGAGCAGTACTTC. Translated: CATRQGQTYEQYF. The chain carries TRBV6-5 and TRBJ2-7; 7 bases fit TRBD1. V dropped 10 bases and J dropped 2; count of bases not matched to a gene: 8. CDR3 length equals 13 residues. CDR1 is MNHEY and CDR2 is SVGAGI in the germline V gene.

The V gene is TRBV12-5, the J gene TRBJ2-3; the D is unclear. Germline V gene sequence: CDR1 LGHNT, CDR2 FRNRAP. The CDR3 loop spans 16 amino acids. V was clipped by 0 bases and J by 5 bases, with 15 bases between them. The CDR3 nucleotides read TGTGCTAGTGGTTTGGTACAGTCACTCCCTAAAGATACGCAGTATTTT. This codes for CASGLVQSLPKDTQYF.